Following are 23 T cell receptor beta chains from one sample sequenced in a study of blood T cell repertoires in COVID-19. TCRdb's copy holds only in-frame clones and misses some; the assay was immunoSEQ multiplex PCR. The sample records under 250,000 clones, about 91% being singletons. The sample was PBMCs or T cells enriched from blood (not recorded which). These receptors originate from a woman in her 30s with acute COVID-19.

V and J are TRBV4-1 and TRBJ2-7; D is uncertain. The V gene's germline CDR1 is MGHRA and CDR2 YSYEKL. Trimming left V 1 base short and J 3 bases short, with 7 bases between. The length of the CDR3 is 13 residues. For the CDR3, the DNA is TGCGCCAGCAGCCAAGGTACACACTACGAGCAGTACTTC. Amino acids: CASSQGTHYEQYF.

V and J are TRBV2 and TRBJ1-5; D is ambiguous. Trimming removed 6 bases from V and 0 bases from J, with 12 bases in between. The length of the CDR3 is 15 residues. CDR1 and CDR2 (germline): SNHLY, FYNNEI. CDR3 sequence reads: CASSRTDYSNQPQHF. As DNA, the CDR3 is TGTGCCAGCAGCCGAACAGATTATAGCAATCAGCCCCAGCATTTT.

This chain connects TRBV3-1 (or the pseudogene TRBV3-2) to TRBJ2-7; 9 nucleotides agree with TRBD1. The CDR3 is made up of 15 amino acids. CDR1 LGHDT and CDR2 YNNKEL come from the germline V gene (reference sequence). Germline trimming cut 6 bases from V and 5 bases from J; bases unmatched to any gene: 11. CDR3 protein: CASSDRDREGDEQYF. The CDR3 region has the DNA TGTGCCAGCAGTGACCGGGACAGGGAGGGTGACGAGCAGTACTTC.

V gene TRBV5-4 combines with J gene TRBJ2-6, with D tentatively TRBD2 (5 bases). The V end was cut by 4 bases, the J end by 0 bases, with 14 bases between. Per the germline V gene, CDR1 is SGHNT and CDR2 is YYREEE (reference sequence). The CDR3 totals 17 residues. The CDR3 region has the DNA TGTGCCAGCAGCAGTCCGCCGGGAACCTCTGGGGCCAACGTCCTGACTTTC. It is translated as CASSSPPGTSGANVLTF.

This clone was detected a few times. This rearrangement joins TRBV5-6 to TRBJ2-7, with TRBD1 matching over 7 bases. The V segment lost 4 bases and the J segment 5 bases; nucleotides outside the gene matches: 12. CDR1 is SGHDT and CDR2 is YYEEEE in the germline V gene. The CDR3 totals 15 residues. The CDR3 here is CASSTRTGGWDEQYF. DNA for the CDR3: TGTGCCAGCAGCACAAGGACAGGAGGATGGGACGAGCAGTACTTC.

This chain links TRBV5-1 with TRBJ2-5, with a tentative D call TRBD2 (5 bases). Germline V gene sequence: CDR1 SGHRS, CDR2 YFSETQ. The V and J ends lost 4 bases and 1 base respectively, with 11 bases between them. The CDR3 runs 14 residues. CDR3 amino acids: CASSPGLAQETQYF. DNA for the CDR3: TGCGCCAGCAGCCCCGGACTGGCCCAAGAGACCCAGTACTTC.

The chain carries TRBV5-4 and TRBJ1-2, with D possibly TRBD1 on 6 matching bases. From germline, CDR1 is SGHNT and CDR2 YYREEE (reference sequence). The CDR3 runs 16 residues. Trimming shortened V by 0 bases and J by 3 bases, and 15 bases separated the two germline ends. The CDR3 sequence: CASSLGGGQRDYGYTF. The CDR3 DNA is TGTGCCAGCAGCTTGGGGGGGGGCCAAAGGGACTATGGCTACACCTTC.

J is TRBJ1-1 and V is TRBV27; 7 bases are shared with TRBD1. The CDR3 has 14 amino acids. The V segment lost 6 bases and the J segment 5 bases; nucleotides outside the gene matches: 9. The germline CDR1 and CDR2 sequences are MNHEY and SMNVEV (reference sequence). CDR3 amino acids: CASRLTGTETEAFF. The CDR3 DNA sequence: TGTGCCAGCAGACTGACAGGGACAGAAACTGAAGCTTTCTTT.

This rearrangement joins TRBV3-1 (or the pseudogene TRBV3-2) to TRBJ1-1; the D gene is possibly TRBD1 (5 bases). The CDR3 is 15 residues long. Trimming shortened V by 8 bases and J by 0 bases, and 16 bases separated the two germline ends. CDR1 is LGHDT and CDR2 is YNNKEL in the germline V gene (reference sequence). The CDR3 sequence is CASGRDRALNTEAFF. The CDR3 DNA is TGTGCCAGCGGGCGGGACCGGGCTCTGAACACTGAAGCTTTCTTT.

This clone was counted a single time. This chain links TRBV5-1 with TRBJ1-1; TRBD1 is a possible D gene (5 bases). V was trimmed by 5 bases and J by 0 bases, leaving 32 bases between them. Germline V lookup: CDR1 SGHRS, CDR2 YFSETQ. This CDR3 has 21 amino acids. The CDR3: CASSGADSFRADQGLNTEAFF. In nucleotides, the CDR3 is TGCGCCAGCAGTGGGGCAGACAGTTTCAGGGCCGATCAAGGGTTGAACACTGAAGCTTTCTTT.

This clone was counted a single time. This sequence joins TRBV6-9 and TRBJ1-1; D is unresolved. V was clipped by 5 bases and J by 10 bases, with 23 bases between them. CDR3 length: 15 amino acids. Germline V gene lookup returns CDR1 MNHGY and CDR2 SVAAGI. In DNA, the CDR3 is TGTGCCAGCAGTGACCTGTCGCGAAGGGAGGTGGGAGCTTTCTTT. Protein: CASSDLSRREVGAFF.

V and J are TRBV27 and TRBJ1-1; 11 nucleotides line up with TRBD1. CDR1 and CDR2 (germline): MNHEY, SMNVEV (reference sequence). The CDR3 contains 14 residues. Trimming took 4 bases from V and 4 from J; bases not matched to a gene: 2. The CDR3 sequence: CASSWTGGFTEAFF. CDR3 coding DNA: TGTGCCAGCAGTTGGACAGGGGGCTTCACTGAAGCTTTCTTT.

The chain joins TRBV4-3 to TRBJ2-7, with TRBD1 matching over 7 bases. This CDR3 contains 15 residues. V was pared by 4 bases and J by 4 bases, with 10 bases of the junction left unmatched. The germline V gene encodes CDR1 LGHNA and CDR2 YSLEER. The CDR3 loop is CASSPDRDRAYEQYF. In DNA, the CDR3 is TGCGCCAGCAGCCCCGACCGGGACAGAGCTTACGAGCAGTACTTC.

The CDR3 here is CASSSPTGTSYEQYF. The CDR3 nucleotides are TGTGCCAGCAGTTCCCCTACCGGGACATCCTACGAGCAGTACTTC. The rearrangement joins TRBV6-5 to TRBJ2-7, with a weak D call TRBD1 (6 bases). The V end was cut by 4 bases, the J end by 1 base, with 14 bases between. Germline V gene lookup returns CDR1 MNHEY and CDR2 SVGAGI. This CDR3 contains 15 residues.

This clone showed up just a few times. The CDR3 protein is CASSLGDSNSPLHF. The DNA of the CDR3 is TGCGCCAGCAGCTTGGGGGACAGTAATTCACCCCTCCACTTT. This sequence joins TRBV5-1 and TRBJ1-6, with 7 bases fitting TRBD1. This CDR3 has 14 amino acids. Germline CDR1 reads SGHRS; CDR2 reads YFSETQ. J was trimmed by 6 bases and V by 0 bases; bases with no gene match: 0.

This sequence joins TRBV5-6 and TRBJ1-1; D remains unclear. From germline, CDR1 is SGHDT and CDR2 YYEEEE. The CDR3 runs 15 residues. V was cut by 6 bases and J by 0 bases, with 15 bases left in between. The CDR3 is CASKALRDLNTEAFF. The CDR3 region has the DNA TGTGCCAGCAAGGCTTTGCGGGATTTGAACACTGAAGCTTTCTTT.

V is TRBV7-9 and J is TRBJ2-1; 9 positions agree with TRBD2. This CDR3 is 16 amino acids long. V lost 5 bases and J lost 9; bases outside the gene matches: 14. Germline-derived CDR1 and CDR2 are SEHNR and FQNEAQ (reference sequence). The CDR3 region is CASSPRGGGAYSEQFF. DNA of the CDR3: TGTGCCAGCAGCCCTAGAGGCGGGGGGGCTTATAGTGAGCAGTTCTTC.

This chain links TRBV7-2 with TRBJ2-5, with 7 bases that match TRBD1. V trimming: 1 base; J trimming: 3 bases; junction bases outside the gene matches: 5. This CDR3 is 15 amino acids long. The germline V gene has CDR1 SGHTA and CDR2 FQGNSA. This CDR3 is CASSLVGQVEETQYF. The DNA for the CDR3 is TGTGCCAGCAGCTTAGTCGGACAGGTCGAAGAGACCCAGTACTTC.

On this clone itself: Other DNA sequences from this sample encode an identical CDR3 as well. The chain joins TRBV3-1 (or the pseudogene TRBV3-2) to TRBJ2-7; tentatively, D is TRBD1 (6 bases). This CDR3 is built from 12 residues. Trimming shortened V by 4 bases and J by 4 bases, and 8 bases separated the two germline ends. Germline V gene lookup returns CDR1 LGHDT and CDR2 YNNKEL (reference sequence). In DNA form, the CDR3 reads TGTGCCAGCAGCCCACAGGGATACGAGCAGTACTTC. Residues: CASSPQGYEQYF.

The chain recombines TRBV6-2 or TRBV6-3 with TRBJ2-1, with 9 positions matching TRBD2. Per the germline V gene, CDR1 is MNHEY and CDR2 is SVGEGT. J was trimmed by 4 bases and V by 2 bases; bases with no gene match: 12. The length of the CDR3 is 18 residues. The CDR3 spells CASSYGLAGPTDYNEQFF. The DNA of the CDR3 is TGTGCCAGCAGTTACGGGCTAGCGGGGCCGACGGATTACAATGAGCAGTTCTTC.

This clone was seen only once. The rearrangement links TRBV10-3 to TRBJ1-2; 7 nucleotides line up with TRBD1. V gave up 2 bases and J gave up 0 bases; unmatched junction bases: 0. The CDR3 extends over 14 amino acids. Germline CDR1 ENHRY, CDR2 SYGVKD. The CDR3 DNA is TGTGCCATCAGTGAGACAGGGGCTAACTATGGCTACACCTTC. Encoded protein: CAISETGANYGYTF.

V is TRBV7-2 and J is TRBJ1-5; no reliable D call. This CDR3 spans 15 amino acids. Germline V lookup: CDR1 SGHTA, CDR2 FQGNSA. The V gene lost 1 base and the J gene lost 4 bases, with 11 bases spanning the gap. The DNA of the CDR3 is TGTGCCAGCAGCTTAGAGGTGAGGGCTAATCAGCCCCAGCATTTT. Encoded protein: CASSLEVRANQPQHF.

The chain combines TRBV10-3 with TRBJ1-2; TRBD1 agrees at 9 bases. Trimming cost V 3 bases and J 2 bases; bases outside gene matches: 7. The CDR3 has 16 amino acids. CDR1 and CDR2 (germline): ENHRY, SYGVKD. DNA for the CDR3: TGTGCCATCAGTGACTCTCCGGGACAGGGCAACTATGGCTACACCTTC. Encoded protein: CAISDSPGQGNYGYTF.